This T cell receptor beta chain emerged from a study of neurological immune-mediated disorders. One entry per CDR3 protein results from TCRdb running MiXCR on the 5' RACE reads. The sample records roughly 32,000 distinct CDR3 sequences, 3.5% to 4.5% being singletons. This clonotype was counted at least ten times. Sequence at one end of the junction differs from germline and may be a read error. The length of the CDR3 is 14 residues. Germline CDR1 and CDR2: SGHVS and FQNEAQ. The source is a man in his thirties or forties with multiple sclerosis. Sequencing was carried out using PBMCs. The rearrangement joins TRBV7-8 to TRBJ1-6; 7 bases are a match to TRBD1. CDR3 DNA sequence: TGTGCCAGCAGCTGGACAGGTGGAAATTCACCCCTCAACTTT. It is translated as CASSWTGGNSPLNF. The variable domain in full, with the rest retrieved from reference TRBV7-8 and TRBJ1-6, is GAGVSQSPRYKVAKRGQDVALRCDPISGHVSLFWYQQALGQGPEFLTYFQNEAQLDKSGLPSDRFFAERPEGSVSTLKIQRTQQEDSAVYLCASSWTGGNSPLNFGNGTRLTVT.